The 29 T cell receptor beta chains below all came from one sample that was sequenced in a study of molecular identifiers for immune sequencing clone quantification. Via MiXCR, TCRdb re-called the PCR reads, giving one row per CDR3 protein. The repertoire has tens of thousands of distinct CDR3 sequences, 15% to 20% of them found once; the top ten carry roughly 0.89%. The sequenced sample consisted of naive CD8+ T cells from blood, with Jurkat cell RNA spiked in. Subset here: FACS-sorted CD8+CD4-CCR7+CD45RA+ naive T cells. These receptors were obtained from a human donor in good health. Some libraries in this study had Jurkat cell RNA spiked in.

Comments on this clonotype: A much larger clone lies a single base off, so this may be a read error. The gene calls are TRBV19 and TRBJ1-5, with 8 nucleotides matching TRBD1. This CDR3 comprises 16 residues. Germline-derived CDR1 and CDR2 are LNHDA and SQIVND (reference sequence). J lost 1 base, V lost 5 bases, and 7 bases had no gene match. CDR3 sequence (DNA): TGTGCCAGTAGTTCCTCAACAGGGGGGAGCAATCAGCCCCAGCATTTT. It yields the protein CASSSSTGGSNQPQHF.

There are many counts of this clonotype. The chain couples TRBV20-1 to TRBJ1-2, with D unresolved. Germline V gives CDR1 DFQATT, CDR2 SNEGSKA (reference sequence). This CDR3 has 14 amino acids. V lost 5 bases and J 1 base, leaving 14 bases between the germline ends. The CDR3 nucleotides are TGCAGTGCTTATAAACGGGCCAATAACTATGGCTACACCTTC. It codes for CSAYKRANNYGYTF.

At least ten counts were recorded for this clonotype. The J gene is TRBJ2-7, the V gene TRBV9; tentatively, D is TRBD2 (6 bases). The CDR3 totals 13 residues. Germline V lookup: CDR1 SGDLS, CDR2 YYNGEE. Trimming pared 3 bases from V and 2 bases from J, leaving 9 bases between. The CDR3 here is CASSGGVPYEQYF. CDR3 DNA sequence: TGTGCCAGCAGCGGCGGGGTACCCTACGAGCAGTACTTC.

This clonotype was found many times. The CDR3 spells CSVDPGLNEQFF. CDR3 in DNA: TGCAGCGTTGATCCGGGTTTGAATGAGCAGTTCTTC. J is TRBJ2-1 and V is TRBV29-1; D is unresolved. The germline V gene encodes CDR1 SQVTM and CDR2 ANQGSEA. With 3 bases removed from V and 7 bases from J, the gap between germline ends came to 10 bases. This CDR3 comprises 12 residues.

This clonotype occurred many times. The chain links TRBV12-3 or TRBV12-4 to TRBJ1-1, with TRBD1 matching over 7 bases. Trimming removed 2 bases from V and 2 bases from J; junction bases left unmatched: 14. The length of the CDR3 is 18 residues. In DNA form, the CDR3 reads TGTGCCAGCAGTTTACGTCCTATAGAGGGGGCGAGAAACACTGAAGCTTTCTTT. This translates into CASSLRPIEGARNTEAFF.

This clonotype has a count of ten or more. The chain has TRBV5-6 and TRBJ2-7; no reliable D call. Germline V gives CDR1 SGHDT, CDR2 YYEEEE. V lost 2 bases and J 7 bases, leaving 7 bases between the germline ends. This CDR3 has 11 amino acids. As DNA, the CDR3 is TGTGCCAGCAGCTTAGGAACTGAGCAGTACTTC. It encodes CASSLGTEQYF.

The gene calls are TRBV6-2 or TRBV6-3 and TRBJ2-1, with 9 bases aligning to TRBD1. The V and J ends lost 4 bases and 8 bases, in that order; junction bases with no gene match: 12. The CDR3 spans 16 residues. CDR1 and CDR2 (germline): MNHEY, SVGEGT. CDR3 coding DNA: TGTGCCAGCAGTTGCCTTCGACAGGGGGGGAATCATGAGCAGTTCTTC. It is translated as CASSCLRQGGNHEQFF.

The V gene is TRBV14, the J gene TRBJ2-2; possibly TRBD1 for D (5 bases). The ends were cut back, 1 base at V and 6 bases at J, with 9 bases in the middle. The CDR3 has 14 amino acids. Germline CDR1 and CDR2: SGHDN and FVKESK. The CDR3 region has the DNA TGTGCCAGCAGCCAAGTTACAGGAGCCGGGGAGCTGTTTTTT. Its translation is CASSQVTGAGELFF.

This chain connects TRBV10-2 to TRBJ1-1, with D maybe TRBD1 (5 bases). Germline V gene data show CDR1 as WSHSY and CDR2 as SAAADI. The CDR3 sequence is 15 residues long. The V and J ends lost 2 bases and 4 bases respectively, with 14 bases between them. In DNA form, the CDR3 reads TGCGCCAGCAGTGAGGTTGGGGGTCCTGCCACTGAAGCTTTCTTT. Translation: CASSEVGGPATEAFF.

Many counts were recorded for this clonotype. The chain carries TRBV6-6 and TRBJ2-7, with 10 bases matching TRBD1. This CDR3 spans 16 amino acids. Trimming at V came to 5 bases and at J to 3 bases, leaving 10 bases not matched to a gene. Germline assignment: CDR1 MNHNY and CDR2 SVGAGI (reference sequence). The CDR3 reads CASSHHRDRGIYEQYF. CDR3 coding DNA: TGTGCCAGCAGTCACCACCGGGACAGGGGAATCTACGAGCAGTACTTC.

This clonotype has a count of ten or more. The chain has TRBV21-1 and TRBJ1-5; TRBD1 is the table's D call, not checked against the DNA. TRBV21-1 is a pseudogene segment. The CDR3 sequence is 17 residues long. The CDR3: CASSMEGGKTSNQPQHF. The CDR3 region has the DNA TGTGCCAGCAGCATGGAAGGGGGAAAAACAAGCAATCAGCCCCAGCATTTT.

This clonotype was seen only a few times. With a much larger clone just one base away, this may be a read error. The rearrangement links TRBV28 to TRBJ1-1; D possibly corresponds to TRBD1 (6 bases). CDR1 and CDR2 from the germline V gene are MDHEN and SYDVKM. V was trimmed by 3 bases and J by 1 base, leaving 12 bases between them. CDR3 length: 15 amino acids. CDR3 nucleotide sequence: TGTGCCAGCAGTTTGCGGCAGGGGACGAACACTGAAGCTTTCTTT. It specifies CASSLRQGTNTEAFF. Full variable domain (remainder filled in from reference TRBV28 and TRBJ1-1): DVKVTQSSRYLVKRTGEKVFLECVQDMDHENMFWYRQDPGLGLRLIYFSYDVKMKEKGDIPEGYSVSREKKERFSLILESASTNQTSMYLCASSLRQGTNTEAFFGQGTRLTVV.

This clonotype showed up many times. CDR3 protein: CASSPRDSLSYEQYF. CDR3 in DNA: TGTGCCAGCAGCCCCAGAGACAGCCTCTCCTACGAGCAGTACTTC. The chain uses TRBV7-9 and TRBJ2-7, with D perhaps TRBD1 (5 bases). The germline V gene encodes CDR1 SEHNR and CDR2 FQNEAQ (reference sequence). With 5 bases removed from V and 0 bases from J, the gap between germline ends came to 14 bases. This CDR3 region has 15 residues.

This clonotype was recorded at least ten times. This sequence joins TRBV5-5 and TRBJ1-4, with D tentatively TRBD1 (5 bases). Per the germline V gene, CDR1 is SGHKS and CDR2 is YYEKEE (reference sequence). Trimming took off 2 bases at V and 3 bases at J, with 11 bases between the two ends. The CDR3 totals 15 residues. CDR3 amino acids: CASSLIWGANEKLFF. CDR3 sequence (DNA): TGTGCCAGCAGCTTAATCTGGGGGGCTAATGAAAAACTGTTTTTT. Combining the CDR3 with reference TRBV5-5 and TRBJ1-4 gives the whole variable domain DAGVTQSPTHLIKTRGQQVTLRCSPISGHKSVSWYQQVLGQGPQFIFQYYEKEERGRGNFPDRFSARQFPNYSSELNVNALLLGDSALYLCASSLIWGANEKLFFGSGTQLSVL.

This clonotype has a count of ten or more. The chain joins TRBV6-5 to TRBJ1-1, with TRBD1 identical over 7 bases. Germline CDR1 reads MNHEY; CDR2 reads SVGAGI. The CDR3 covers 14 residues. V was clipped by 2 bases and J by 6 bases; unmatched bases: 6. The CDR3, as DNA: TGTGCCAGCAGTTACGCTCCGGGACAGCCTGAAGCTTTCTTT. Its protein is CASSYAPGQPEAFF.

This clonotype has at least ten counts. The chain couples TRBV4-3 to TRBJ2-7; D possibly corresponds to TRBD2 (6 bases). V shed 0 bases and J shed 7 bases, with 16 bases lying between them. The CDR3 is 15 amino acids. Germline CDR1 reads LGHNA; CDR2 reads YSLEER. Written as DNA, the CDR3 is TGCGCCAGCAGCCAAGATACGCACAGGAGGGAGGAGCAGTACTTC. Translated: CASSQDTHRREEQYF.

Ten or more counts support this clonotype. The V gene is TRBV25-1, the J gene TRBJ1-1; perhaps TRBD1 as D (6 bases). The germline gives CDR1 MGHDK, CDR2 SYGVNS. V lost 1 base to trimming and J lost 5 bases, with 14 bases between them. There are 15 residues in the CDR3. The CDR3 spells CASSESGGHLTEAFF. CDR3 bases: TGTGCCAGCAGTGAATCGGGGGGGCACTTGACTGAAGCTTTCTTT.

This clonotype was detected ten times or more. The rearrangement uses TRBV5-6 and TRBJ2-1; D not certain. Germline assignment: CDR1 SGHDT and CDR2 YYEEEE. The V end lost 4 bases, the J end lost 0 bases, and 17 bases lay between the germline ends. CDR3 length equals 17 residues. CDR3 in amino acids: CASSPTPSESSYNEQFF. The DNA of the CDR3 is TGTGCCAGCAGCCCAACGCCTTCAGAGAGCTCCTACAATGAGCAGTTCTTC.

This clonotype was seen only once. A much larger clone differs by one base, so this may be a read error. The CDR3 bases are TGTGCCACCAGTGAGTCCGGGGAAAATCAGCCCCAGCATTTT. Translated: CATSESGENQPQHF. The chain combines TRBV10-3 with TRBJ1-5; D uncertain. This CDR3 has 14 residues. Germline-derived CDR1 and CDR2 are ENHRY and SYGVKD.

As for this clonotype: A much more abundant neighbour one base away suggests this may be a read error. The rearrangement joins TRBV12-3 or TRBV12-4 to TRBJ1-1; 7 nucleotides align to TRBD1. There are 15 residues in the CDR3. CDR3 amino acids: CTSPAPGQPNTEAFF. The DNA of the CDR3 is TGTACCAGTCCAGCTCCGGGACAGCCGAACACTGAAGCTTTCTTT.

This clonotype was seen at least ten times. V usage is TRBV13 and J usage is TRBJ2-3; D is unclear. The CDR3 runs to 15 residues. Trimming took 2 bases from V and 2 from J, leaving 11 bases between them. The germline gives CDR1 PRHDT, CDR2 FYEKMQ (reference sequence). In nucleotides, the CDR3 is TGTGCCAGCAGCTTAAAAGGGATAGTCACAGATACGCAGTATTTT. This sequence encodes CASSLKGIVTDTQYF.

This clonotype was recorded many times. The chain carries TRBV5-1 and TRBJ2-1; 10 bases fit TRBD2. J lost 0 bases, V lost 3 bases, and 3 bases had no gene match. The CDR3 is 16 residues long. From germline, CDR1 is SGHRS and CDR2 YFSETQ. The CDR3 protein is CASSSPSGSSYNEQFF. In nucleotides, the CDR3 is TGCGCCAGCAGCTCCCCTAGCGGGAGCTCCTACAATGAGCAGTTCTTC. The variable domain in full, with the rest retrieved from reference TRBV5-1 and TRBJ2-1, is KAGVTQTPRYLIKTRGQQVTLSCSPISGHRSVSWYQQTPGQGLQFLFEYFSETQRNKGNFPGRFSGRQFSNSRSEMNVSTLELGDSALYLCASSSPSGSSYNEQFFGPGTRLTVL.

This clonotype was seen at least ten times. This chain connects TRBV29-1 to TRBJ1-1; D not resolved. The length of the CDR3 is 10 residues. CDR1 and CDR2 from the germline V gene are SQVTM and ANQGSEA. Trimming stripped 3 bases from V and 1 base from J, with 0 bases between. Written as DNA, the CDR3 is TGCAGCGTTGAGAACACTGAAGCTTTCTTT. This translates into CSVENTEAFF.

This clonotype was counted a few times. This sequence joins TRBV28 and TRBJ2-4, with D possibly being TRBD2 (5 bases). The CDR3 totals 15 residues. Germline V gives CDR1 MDHEN, CDR2 SYDVKM. V lost 3 bases, J lost 2 bases, and 11 bases lay in between. The CDR3 loop is CASSLFQRSKNIQYF. In nucleotides, the CDR3 is TGTGCCAGCAGTTTGTTCCAGCGGTCCAAAAACATTCAGTACTTC.

Notes on this clonotype: This sequence may be a read error, since a much larger clone differs from it by one base. The chain is built from TRBV7-6 and TRBJ2-1; tentatively, D is TRBD1 or TRBD2 (5 bases each). CDR1 and CDR2 from the germline V gene are SGHVS and FNYEAQ. The CDR3 is 16 amino acids. CDR3 residues: CASSRDGEGPYNEQVF. The CDR3 region has the DNA TGTGCCAGCAGCCGGGACGGTGAGGGTCCCTACAATGAGCAGGTCTTC.

A word on this clonotype: This may stem from a read error, because a much larger clone lies one nucleotide away. The chain employs TRBV4-1 and TRBJ2-2; 7 bases align to TRBD2. This CDR3 contains 16 residues. Germline V gives CDR1 MGHRA, CDR2 YSYEKL. The CDR3, as DNA: TGCGCCAGCCGCCAATCGAGCGGGGACCTCACCGGGGAGCTGTTTTTT. Protein: CASRQSSGDLTGELFF.

This clonotype has at least ten counts. V is TRBV19 and J is TRBJ2-3, with TRBD1 identical over 7 bases. The germline gives CDR1 LNHDA, CDR2 SQIVND (reference sequence). The CDR3 is 14 residues long. The junction had 1 base not matched to a gene; V was cut back by 3 bases and J by 1 base. CDR3 in DNA: TGTGCCAGTAGTATCGGGACAGGCACAGATACGCAGTATTTT. Translation gives CASSIGTGTDTQYF.

Note on this clonotype: Without the conserved terminal phenylalanine or tryptophan, this CDR3 likely stems from a read error. This CDR3 is CASNGRGPDTQYL. CDR3 bases: TGTGCCAGCAACGGGAGGGGGCCAGATACGCAGTATCTT. The rearrangement joins TRBV5-3 to TRBJ2-3, with D tentatively TRBD2 (8 bases). TRBV5-3 is identified as an open reading frame with a role that is uncertain. The CDR3 is 13 residues long. V dropped 8 bases and J dropped 4 bases, with 14 bases sitting between them.

Note on this clonotype: A much larger clone lies one base from this, so it may be a read error. This CDR3 is missing its conserved last phenylalanine or tryptophan, likely due to a read error. V usage is TRBV27 and J usage is TRBJ2-7; possibly TRBD2 for D (5 bases). Trimming left V 3 bases short and J 6 bases short, with 9 bases between. This CDR3 contains 12 residues. Germline CDR1 MNHEY, CDR2 SMNVEV (reference sequence). For the CDR3, the DNA is TGTGCCAGCAGTTTCGGGGTAGGCGAGCAGTACTAC. It specifies CASSFGVGEQYY.